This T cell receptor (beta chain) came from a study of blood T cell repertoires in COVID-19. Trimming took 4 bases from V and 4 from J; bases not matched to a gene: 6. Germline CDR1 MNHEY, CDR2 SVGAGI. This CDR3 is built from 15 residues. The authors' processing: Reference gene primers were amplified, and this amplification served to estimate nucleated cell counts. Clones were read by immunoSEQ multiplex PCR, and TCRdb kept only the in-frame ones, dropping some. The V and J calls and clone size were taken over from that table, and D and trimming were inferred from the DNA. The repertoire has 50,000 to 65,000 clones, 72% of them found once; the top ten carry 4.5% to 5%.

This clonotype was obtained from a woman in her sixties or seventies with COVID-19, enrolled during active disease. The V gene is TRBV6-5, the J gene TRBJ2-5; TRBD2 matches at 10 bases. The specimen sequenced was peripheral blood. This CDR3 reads CASSSGLADIETQYF. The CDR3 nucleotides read TGTGCCAGCAGTTCTGGACTAGCGGACATAGAGACCCAGTACTTC.